Listed here are 29 T cell receptor beta chains from one sample, sequenced in a study of PD-L1 blockade in urothelial cancer. Time point reported: pretreatment peripheral blood. This table comes from immunoSEQ multiplex PCR, and its TCRdb copy is limited to in-frame clones, with some not included. The repertoire holds 65,000 to 80,000 clones, with approximately 87% as singletons. Sequences were derived from PBMCs, sampled around atezolizumab (anti-PD-L1) treatment. These TCRs come from a man aged 65 to 85 with urothelial cancer.

The CDR3: CASSPGLAGVSQETQYF. Here the CDR3 DNA reads TGTGCCAGCAGCCCCGGACTAGCGGGAGTCTCCCAAGAGACCCAGTACTTC. The genes are TRBV5-5 and TRBJ2-5; 13 bases fit TRBD2. The CDR3 length is 17 residues. Germline V lookup: CDR1 SGHKS, CDR2 YYEKEE (reference sequence). J was trimmed by 1 base and V by 4 bases; bases with no gene match: 7.

The V call is TRBV28, the J call TRBJ1-1; TRBD1 matches at 9 bases. The CDR3 contains 14 residues. Germline V gene lookup returns CDR1 MDHEN and CDR2 SYDVKM. V lost 6 bases to trimming and J lost 4 bases; unmatched junction nucleotides: 6. Written as DNA, the CDR3 is TGTGCCAGCAGCAGGGACAGGGTCCGCACTGAAGCTTTCTTT. Protein: CASSRDRVRTEAFF. The entire variable domain, with the rest obtained from reference TRBV28 and TRBJ1-1, is as follows: DVKVTQSSRYLVKRTGEKVFLECVQDMDHENMFWYRQDPGLGLRLIYFSYDVKMKEKGDIPEGYSVSREKKERFSLILESASTNQTSMYLCASSRDRVRTEAFFGQGTRLTVV.

The sample holds one count of this clone. The chain links TRBV19 to TRBJ1-5; D is undetermined. Trimming shortened V by 1 base and J by 2 bases, and 9 bases separated the two germline ends. Germline V gene data show CDR1 as LNHDA and CDR2 as SQIVND (reference sequence). There are 15 residues in the CDR3. CDR3 residues: CASSIVGWGNQPQHF. Written as DNA, the CDR3 is TGTGCCAGTAGTATAGTCGGGTGGGGCAATCAGCCCCAGCATTTT.

J is TRBJ2-7 and V is TRBV27, with 10 bases that match TRBD2. The germline gives CDR1 MNHEY, CDR2 SMNVEV (reference sequence). V lost 10 bases and J lost 4; bases outside the gene matches: 7. This CDR3 is 13 amino acids long. CDR3 sequence reads: CATALAGGYEQYF. For the CDR3, the DNA is TGTGCCACGGCGTTAGCGGGAGGTTACGAGCAGTACTTC.

The chain employs TRBV9 and TRBJ2-7; 9 nucleotides agree with TRBD2. Trimming at V came to 0 bases and at J to 3 bases, leaving 7 bases not matched to a gene. The CDR3 has 16 residues. Germline values: CDR1 SGDLS, CDR2 YYNGEE. CDR3 sequence: CASSVADEREDYEQYF. Written as DNA, the CDR3 is TGTGCCAGCAGCGTAGCTGACGAGCGGGAGGACTACGAGCAGTACTTC.

J is TRBJ1-4 and V is TRBV2; weak D call: TRBD1 (6 bases). CDR1 SNHLY and CDR2 FYNNEI come from the germline V gene. The CDR3 loop spans 14 amino acids. V was cut by 4 bases and J by 10 bases, with 16 bases left in between. The CDR3 DNA reads TGTGCCAGCAGTGGGACAGCCGTGAAGGGAAAACTGTTTTTT. This encodes CASSGTAVKGKLFF.

V and J are TRBV28 and TRBJ2-1, with D perhaps matching TRBD1 (5 bases). CDR1 and CDR2 (germline): MDHEN, SYDVKM. The V and J ends lost 3 bases and 10 bases respectively, with 13 bases between them. This CDR3 has 13 residues. CDR3: CASSLGWGGEQFF. Here the CDR3 DNA reads TGTGCCAGCAGTTTGGGGTGGGGCGGAGAGCAGTTCTTC. The variable domain in full, completed from reference TRBV28 and TRBJ2-1, reads DVKVTQSSRYLVKRTGEKVFLECVQDMDHENMFWYRQDPGLGLRLIYFSYDVKMKEKGDIPEGYSVSREKKERFSLILESASTNQTSMYLCASSLGWGGEQFFGPGTRLTVL.

The genes are TRBV7-9 and TRBJ2-7; 8 bases are shared with TRBD1. CDR1 and CDR2 (germline): SEHNR, FQNEAQ (reference sequence). V lost 5 bases, J lost 3 bases, and 12 bases stayed unmatched. The CDR3 consists of 16 residues. Here the CDR3 DNA reads TGTGCCAGCAGCACGCAGGGGGCAGCGGCTTTCTACGAGCAGTACTTC. Amino acids: CASSTQGAAAFYEQYF. The full variable domain, with the rest looked up from reference TRBV7-9 and TRBJ2-7, is DTGVSQNPRHKITKRGQNVTFRCDPISEHNRLYWYRQTLGQGPEFLTYFQNEAQLEKSRLLSDRFSAERPKGSFSTLEIQRTEQGDSAMYLCASSTQGAAAFYEQYFGPGTRLTVT.

The rearrangement links TRBV30 to TRBJ1-2; the match to TRBD1 covers 8 bases. Trimming at V came to 5 bases and at J to 2 bases, leaving 7 bases not matched to a gene. The CDR3 is 14 amino acids. Germline-derived CDR1 and CDR2 are GTSNPN and SVGIG (reference sequence). CDR3 DNA sequence: TGTGCCTGGGGGAAAAGGACAGGGAACTATGGCTACACCTTC. Amino acids: CAWGKRTGNYGYTF.

The chain has TRBV29-1 and TRBJ2-3; D possibly corresponds to TRBD1 (7 bases). The CDR3 spans 14 residues. Trimming left V 5 bases short and J 1 base short, with 13 bases between. Germline loops: CDR1 SQVTM, CDR2 ANQGSEA. Written as DNA, the CDR3 is TGCAGCGTTTGGAGGGGGCAAGGCACAGATACGCAGTATTTT. It encodes CSVWRGQGTDTQYF.

This chain joins TRBV2 and TRBJ2-6, with TRBD1 as a possible D gene (7 bases). The germline CDR1 and CDR2 sequences are SNHLY and FYNNEI. Trimming took off 10 bases at V and 4 bases at J, with 23 bases between the two ends. This CDR3 has 17 amino acids. The CDR3 protein is CATRSSQGGRGANVLTF. CDR3 nucleotide sequence: TGTGCCACCCGGAGCTCTCAGGGGGGCAGGGGGGCCAACGTCCTGACTTTC.

This clone was found a few times. The chain combines TRBV28 with TRBJ1-4; D is ambiguous. The V gene's germline CDR1 is MDHEN and CDR2 SYDVKM. The V end lost 10 bases, the J end lost 3 bases, and 12 bases lay between the germline ends. The CDR3 sequence is 13 residues long. The CDR3 reads CAIREEANEKLFF. Written as DNA, the CDR3 is TGTGCCATCCGGGAGGAAGCTAATGAAAAACTGTTTTTT.

The CDR3 here is CASSLREGGTDTQYF. CDR3 DNA sequence: TGTGCCAGCAGTTTAAGGGAGGGTGGGACAGATACGCAGTATTTT. The chain links TRBV27 to TRBJ2-3; 7 nucleotides line up with TRBD2. From germline, CDR1 is MNHEY and CDR2 SMNVEV (reference sequence). With V trimmed by 2 bases and J by 3 bases, 5 bases remained unmatched. This CDR3 has 15 residues.

Details on this clone: Sequence at one end of the junction differs from germline and may be a read error. The CDR3 region is CASSPQDRGLLDF. DNA of the CDR3: TGTGCCAGCAGCCCCCAAGACAGGGGACTGCTCGACTTC. The chain links TRBV7-9 to TRBJ2-7; 8 nucleotides align to TRBD1. The CDR3 has 13 amino acids. CDR1 and CDR2 (germline): SEHNR, FQNEAQ (reference sequence).

This clone has a single count. This sequence joins TRBV6-6 and TRBJ1-1; 8 nucleotides match TRBD1. Germline V gene lookup returns CDR1 MNHNY and CDR2 SVGAGI (reference sequence). V lost 6 bases to trimming and J lost 2 bases; unmatched junction nucleotides: 2. The CDR3 loop spans 13 amino acids. The CDR3 region has the DNA TGTGCCAGCAGCGACAGGGGAAACACTGAAGCTTTCTTT. Amino acids: CASSDRGNTEAFF.

The gene calls are TRBV28 and TRBJ1-1, with TRBD1 matching over 7 bases. The junction had 11 bases not matched to a gene; V was cut back by 2 bases and J by 11 bases. The CDR3 has 14 amino acids. Germline CDR1 MDHEN, CDR2 SYDVKM. CDR3 in DNA: TGTGCCAGCAGTTTAAAGGTCAGGACAGGTAATGCTTTCTTT. It specifies CASSLKVRTGNAFF.

The chain combines TRBV7-6 with TRBJ2-6; 15 bases line up with TRBD2. The CDR3 is made up of 20 amino acids. Looked up from germline, CDR1 is SGHVS and CDR2 is FNYEAQ. The V gene end was trimmed by 5 bases and the J gene end by 3 bases; junction bases not matched to a gene: 11. CDR3 loop: CASSPGLAGGPGGGANVLTF. The CDR3 DNA reads as TGTGCCAGCAGCCCCGGACTAGCGGGAGGGCCGGGTGGTGGGGCCAACGTCCTGACTTTC.

This chain connects TRBV10-2 to TRBJ2-5; 10 bases are a match to TRBD2. The germline V gene encodes CDR1 WSHSY and CDR2 SAAADI. Trimming took 6 bases from V and 5 from J; bases not matched to a gene: 6. This CDR3 region has 14 residues. CDR3 in amino acids: CASRRAGGPETQYF. CDR3 sequence (DNA): TGCGCCAGCAGACGAGCGGGAGGGCCGGAGACCCAGTACTTC.

The V and J genes are TRBV10-3 and TRBJ2-3; perhaps TRBD2 as D (6 bases). V was clipped by 4 bases and J by 0 bases, with 17 bases between them. The CDR3 totals 17 residues. Germline V gene sequence: CDR1 ENHRY, CDR2 SYGVKD. CDR3 loop: CAISGGLPPSSTDTQYF. CDR3 nucleotides: TGTGCCATCAGTGGGGGACTGCCTCCTTCTAGCACAGATACGCAGTATTTT.

This chain uses TRBV7-2 with TRBJ2-2; tentatively, D is TRBD2 (6 bases). CDR1 is SGHTA and CDR2 is FQGNSA in the germline V gene. V was shortened by 6 bases and J by 2 bases, with 10 bases between the two germline ends. The CDR3 runs to 14 residues. Written as DNA, the CDR3 is TGTGCCAGCAGTCGGGACTCAAACACCGGGGAGCTGTTTTTT. Protein product: CASSRDSNTGELFF.

The V and J genes are TRBV7-2 and TRBJ2-1; 8 bases align to TRBD2. Germline CDR1 is SGHTA and CDR2 is FQGNSA. This CDR3 contains 16 residues. The V segment lost 8 bases and the J segment 1 base; nucleotides outside the gene matches: 10. The DNA of the CDR3 is TGTGCCAGCTCTCCGGGTGGGACTAGGTCCTACAATGAGCAGTTCTTC. Amino acids: CASSPGGTRSYNEQFF.

The chain carries TRBV11-2 and TRBJ2-5; possibly TRBD2 for D (7 bases). The CDR3 covers 15 residues. Germline V gene sequence: CDR1 SGHAT, CDR2 FQNNGV. V lost 2 bases and J lost 5, with 15 bases in between. CDR3 DNA sequence: TGTGCCAGCAGCTTAAGGGGGGGGAATTGGGAGACCCAGTACTTC. Protein product: CASSLRGGNWETQYF. The full variable domain, in which reference TRBV11-2 and TRBJ2-5 provide the parts outside the CDR3, is EAGVAQSPRYKIIEKRQSVAFWCNPISGHATLYWYQQILGQGPKLLIQFQNNGVVDDSQLPKDRFSAERLKGVDSTLKIQPAKLEDSAVYLCASSLRGGNWETQYFGPGTRLLVL.

The rearrangement uses TRBV5-1 and TRBJ2-7, with TRBD1 identical over 10 bases. Germline CDR1 is SGHRS and CDR2 is YFSETQ. The CDR3 is made up of 14 amino acids. Trimming took 6 bases from V and 5 from J; bases not matched to a gene: 8. The CDR3 spells CASNVETGGHEQYF. The CDR3 bases are TGCGCCAGCAACGTTGAGACAGGGGGCCACGAGCAGTACTTC.

V usage is TRBV4-1 and J usage is TRBJ2-5; 10 bases are a match to TRBD2. The germline gives CDR1 MGHRA, CDR2 YSYEKL. This CDR3 is built from 17 residues. V shed 0 bases and J 5 bases; nucleotides not matched to a gene: 9. DNA for the CDR3: TGCGCCAGCAGCCAAGAGACTAGCGGGTCCTTCGGGGAGACCCAGTACTTC. This codes for CASSQETSGSFGETQYF.

The rearrangement joins TRBV5-1 to TRBJ2-2, with D possibly TRBD2 on 5 matching bases. The CDR3 covers 16 residues. V was shortened by 0 bases and J by 0 bases, with 9 bases between the two germline ends. CDR1 is SGHRS, CDR2 YFSETQ, per germline. The CDR3 loop is CASSLAPGSNTGELFF. The CDR3 DNA is TGCGCCAGCAGCTTGGCCCCGGGATCGAACACCGGGGAGCTGTTTTTT. Together with reference TRBV5-1 and TRBJ2-2, the CDR3 gives the full variable domain: KAGVTQTPRYLIKTRGQQVTLSCSPISGHRSVSWYQQTPGQGLQFLFEYFSETQRNKGNFPGRFSGRQFSNSRSEMNVSTLELGDSALYLCASSLAPGSNTGELFFGEGSRLTVL.

Remarks on this clone: One junction end disagrees with the germline gene, perhaps due to a read error. The chain joins TRBV5-1 to TRBJ1-3; no clear D. From germline, CDR1 is SGHRS and CDR2 YFSETQ. CDR3 size: 16 residues. In nucleotides, the CDR3 is TGCGCCAGCAGCTTGGACTTGACAAGCTCTGGAAGCACCATATATTTT. Its protein product is CASSLDLTSSGSTIYF.

The V call is TRBV9, the J call TRBJ1-1, with 7 bases identical to TRBD1. After removal of 3 bases from V and 1 base from J, the junction contained 3 bases not matched to a gene. The CDR3 is 14 amino acids. CDR1 is SGDLS, CDR2 YYNGEE, per germline. CDR3 loop: CASSEGTANTEAFF. DNA of the CDR3: TGTGCCAGCAGCGAGGGGACAGCGAACACTGAAGCTTTCTTT.

The chain carries TRBV9 and TRBJ2-3; 15 nucleotides agree with TRBD2. CDR3 length: 18 residues. J lost 6 bases, V lost 4 bases, and 12 bases had no gene match. In germline, CDR1 is SGDLS, CDR2 YYNGEE. The DNA of the CDR3 is TGTGCCAGCAGCCTGGGACTAGCGGGAGGAGGGGTCGGGGATACGCAGTATTTT. It translates to CASSLGLAGGGVGDTQYF.

V gene TRBV19 combines with J gene TRBJ1-4; D may be TRBD1 (6 bases). There are 14 residues in the CDR3. Trimming took 9 bases from V and 0 from J, leaving 11 bases between them. CDR1 LNHDA and CDR2 SQIVND come from the germline V gene (reference sequence). CDR3 loop: CASKTGPTNEKLFF. The CDR3 DNA follows: TGTGCCAGCAAGACAGGCCCAACTAATGAAAAACTGTTTTTT.